These 2 T cell receptor beta chains share one sample of origin, sequenced in a study of early T cells in non-severe SARS-CoV-2 infection. TCRdb recomputed calls from the 5' RACE reads with MiXCR, one row per CDR3 protein. The data hold approximately 75,000 distinct CDR3 sequences, with 4.6% observed a single time. The sequencing here drew on whole blood, taken at baseline. The origin of the receptors is an adult who was a healthcare worker with PCR-confirmed SARS-CoV-2 infection or an uninfected control (not recorded which). The donor label of this sample is uncertain.

This clonotype was counted many times. V gene TRBV27 combines with J gene TRBJ2-7; the D gene is possibly TRBD1 (6 bases). Germline CDR1 reads MNHEY; CDR2 reads SMNVEV (reference sequence). Trimming took off 5 bases at V and 1 base at J, with 12 bases between the two ends. The CDR3 is 14 amino acids. CDR3 sequence: CASSHGQHSYEQYF. The CDR3 DNA reads TGTGCCAGCAGTCACGGACAGCATTCCTACGAGCAGTACTTC.

This clonotype showed up many times. The chain has TRBV27 and TRBJ2-2, with D perhaps TRBD1 (6 bases). Trimming took off 5 bases at V and 1 base at J, with 14 bases between the two ends. The CDR3 has 16 residues. In germline, CDR1 is MNHEY, CDR2 SMNVEV (reference sequence). The CDR3 loop reads CASSLTGGLNTGELFF. The CDR3 DNA is TGTGCCAGCAGTCTAACTGGGGGCCTGAACACCGGGGAGCTGTTTTTT.